A selection of T cell receptor beta chains follows, all from one sample in a study of cytomegalovirus exposure and HLA in healthy donors. Data came from immunoSEQ multiplex PCR; TCRdb stores just in-frame clones and leaves some out. In the table there are 150,000 to 200,000 clones, 80% to 90% of which are singletons. Sequencing was done on a sample of PBMCs. These receptor sequences come from a woman aged 18-29 years in good health and CMV-seropositive. Each CDR3 is given with its conserved first and last residue. The D gene is left open where the match is weak. Clone size is shown for a subset of rows, as once, few, many or a class of expanded clone.

v_call: TRBV7-9; clone_size: few; d_call: TRBD2; j_call: TRBJ2-7; cdr3_aa: CASSPPGLATYEQYF; cdr3_nt: TGTGCCAGCAGCCCCCCGGGACTAGCGACCTACGAGCAGTACTTC
v_call: TRBV19; clone_size: .; d_call: TRBD1; j_call: TRBJ1-1; cdr3_aa: CASSTDRTEAFF; cdr3_nt: TGTGCCAGTAGTACGGACAGGACTGAAGCTTTCTTT
v_call: TRBV18; clone_size: .; d_call: TRBD1; j_call: TRBJ2-7; cdr3_aa: CASSHSTTGQGRIEQYF; cdr3_nt: TGTGCCAGCTCCCACTCCACCACGGGACAGGGACGTATCGAGCAGTACTTC
v_call: TRBV18; clone_size: .; d_call: .; j_call: TRBJ2-7; cdr3_aa: CASAIARPYEQYF; cdr3_nt: TGTGCCAGCGCGATCGCCCGCCCGTACGAGCAGTACTTC
v_call: TRBV5-6; clone_size: .; d_call: .; j_call: TRBJ2-3; cdr3_aa: CASSNPTSADTQYF; cdr3_nt: TGTGCCAGCAGCAACCCGACATCGGCAGATACGCAGTATTTT
v_call: TRBV13; clone_size: .; d_call: TRBD2; j_call: TRBJ2-7; cdr3_aa: CASSSERGSYEQYF; cdr3_nt: TGTGCCAGCAGCTCTGAGCGGGGATCCTACGAGCAGTACTTC
v_call: TRBV21-1; clone_size: .; d_call: .; j_call: TRBJ1-1; cdr3_aa: CASSKMGGACGTEAFF; cdr3_nt: TGTGCCAGCAGCAAAATGGGCGGGGCCTGTGGCACTGAAGCTTTCTTT
v_call: TRBV11-2; clone_size: few; d_call: .; j_call: TRBJ1-3; cdr3_aa: CASSLGRSSSGNTIYF; cdr3_nt: TGTGCCAGCAGCTTGGGCAGATCTTCCTCTGGAAACACCATATATTTT
v_call: TRBV5-1; clone_size: .; d_call: .; j_call: TRBJ2-7; cdr3_aa: CASSFRQGSDEQYF; cdr3_nt: TGCGCCAGCAGCTTTCGTCAGGGGAGTGACGAGCAGTACTTC
v_call: TRBV2; clone_size: .; d_call: .; j_call: TRBJ2-3; cdr3_aa: CASSVTGSTDTQYF; cdr3_nt: TGTGCCAGCAGTGTTACAGGGAGCACAGATACGCAGTATTTT
v_call: TRBV18; clone_size: .; d_call: .; j_call: TRBJ2-3; cdr3_aa: CASSPGRYADTQYF; cdr3_nt: TGTGCCAGCTCACCGGGCAGGTACGCAGATACGCAGTATTTT
v_call: TRBV5-4; clone_size: .; d_call: TRBD2; j_call: TRBJ2-3; cdr3_aa: CASSSSGGDTQYF; cdr3_nt: TGTGCCAGCAGCTCTAGCGGGGGAGATACGCAGTATTTT
v_call: TRBV13; clone_size: .; d_call: .; j_call: TRBJ2-2; cdr3_aa: CAGSWPPDEVGYTGELFF; cdr3_nt: TGTGCCGGCAGCTGGCCTCCAGACGAGGTTGGGTACACCGGGGAGCTGTTTTTT
v_call: TRBV7-9; clone_size: few; d_call: TRBD1; j_call: TRBJ2-1; cdr3_aa: CASRPDRGAYNEQFF; cdr3_nt: TGTGCCAGCAGGCCGGACAGGGGAGCCTACAATGAGCAGTTCTTC
v_call: TRBV5-6; clone_size: .; d_call: .; j_call: TRBJ2-3; cdr3_aa: CASSLRGKITDTQYF; cdr3_nt: TGTGCCAGCAGCTTGAGAGGGAAAATCACAGATACGCAGTATTTT
v_call: TRBV2; clone_size: .; d_call: .; j_call: TRBJ2-1; cdr3_aa: CASKVEGNEQFF; cdr3_nt: TGTGCCAGCAAAGTTGAGGGCAATGAGCAGTTCTTC
v_call: TRBV19; clone_size: .; d_call: TRBD1; j_call: TRBJ2-5; cdr3_aa: CASSMGTGGTTQYF; cdr3_nt: TGTGCCAGTAGTATGGGGACAGGGGGTACGACCCAGTACTTC
v_call: TRBV10-3; clone_size: .; d_call: .; j_call: TRBJ2-5; cdr3_aa: CAISWAAAGLPETQYF; cdr3_nt: TGTGCCATCAGTTGGGCCGCAGCAGGGTTGCCCGAGACCCAGTACTTC
v_call: TRBV10-1; clone_size: .; d_call: TRBD1; j_call: TRBJ2-5; cdr3_aa: CASSESGQGASEETQYF; cdr3_nt: TGCGCCAGCAGTGAATCAGGACAGGGGGCCAGCGAAGAGACCCAGTACTTC
v_call: TRBV5-1; clone_size: once; d_call: .; j_call: TRBJ1-2; cdr3_aa: CASSPGQTNYGYTF; cdr3_nt: TGCGCCAGCAGCCCTGGACAGACTAACTATGGCTACACCTTC
v_call: TRBV9; clone_size: .; d_call: TRBD2; j_call: TRBJ2-7; cdr3_aa: CASSVGGGGGSGEQYF; cdr3_nt: TGTGCCAGCAGCGTAGGTGGCGGGGGAGGTTCTGGCGAGCAGTACTTC
v_call: TRBV18; clone_size: few; d_call: TRBD2; j_call: TRBJ2-5; cdr3_aa: CASSHDLRLAETQYF; cdr3_nt: TGTGCCAGCTCACACGATTTAAGACTAGCTGAGACCCAGTACTTC
v_call: TRBV12-5; clone_size: .; d_call: TRBD1; j_call: TRBJ1-5; cdr3_aa: CASGLVLQGARQPQHF; cdr3_nt: TGTGCTAGTGGTTTGGTACTGCAGGGGGCGCGACAGCCCCAGCATTTT
v_call: TRBV27; clone_size: .; d_call: .; j_call: TRBJ1-5; cdr3_aa: CASSLGLGGQPQHF; cdr3_nt: TGTGCCAGCAGTTTGGGTTTGGGGGGACAGCCCCAGCATTTT
v_call: TRBV18; clone_size: .; d_call: TRBD1; j_call: TRBJ2-1; cdr3_aa: CASSPGQGARNEQFF; cdr3_nt: TGTGCCAGCTCCCCGGGACAGGGGGCGAGGAATGAGCAGTTCTTC
v_call: TRBV18; clone_size: .; d_call: .; j_call: TRBJ1-1; cdr3_aa: CASSPSTGVTEAFF; cdr3_nt: TGTGCCAGCTCACCGTCGACAGGCGTCACTGAAGCTTTCTTT
v_call: TRBV7-2; clone_size: .; d_call: TRBD1; j_call: TRBJ1-1; cdr3_aa: CASSLLGGQDTEAFF; cdr3_nt: TGTGCCAGCAGCCTTCTCGGTGGACAGGACACTGAAGCTTTCTTT
v_call: TRBV5-6; clone_size: .; d_call: TRBD2; j_call: TRBJ2-7; cdr3_aa: CASSLADGGARGF; cdr3_nt: TGTGCCAGCAGCTTGGCTGACGGGGGGGCCAGGGGATTC
v_call: TRBV7-3; clone_size: .; d_call: .; j_call: TRBJ2-3; cdr3_aa: CASSLQTSTDTQYF; cdr3_nt: TGTGCCAGCAGCTTGCAGACTAGTACGGATACGCAGTATTTT
v_call: TRBV6-4; clone_size: .; d_call: .; j_call: TRBJ2-1; cdr3_aa: CASSTDSYNEQFF; cdr3_nt: TGTGCCAGCAGTACGGACAGTTACAATGAGCAGTTCTTC
v_call: TRBV6-4; clone_size: .; d_call: .; j_call: TRBJ2-1; cdr3_aa: CASSDLWGDEQFF; cdr3_nt: TGTGCCAGCAGTGACTTGTGGGGGGATGAGCAGTTCTTC
v_call: TRBV5-1; clone_size: once; d_call: .; j_call: TRBJ1-1; cdr3_aa: CASSSRVPDTEAFF; cdr3_nt: TGCGCCAGCAGCTCCAGGGTGCCGGACACTGAAGCTTTCTTT
v_call: TRBV7-9; clone_size: .; d_call: TRBD1; j_call: TRBJ1-3; cdr3_aa: CASRPDRGAGNTIYF; cdr3_nt: TGTGCCAGCAGGCCGGACAGGGGAGCTGGAAACACCATATATTTT
v_call: TRBV4-3; clone_size: .; d_call: .; j_call: TRBJ2-7; cdr3_aa: CASSQDSGQSSYEQYF; cdr3_nt: TGCGCCAGCAGCCAAGACTCGGGACAAAGCTCCTACGAGCAGTACTTC
v_call: TRBV6-5; clone_size: .; d_call: .; j_call: TRBJ1-6; cdr3_aa: CASSYSGAGVSPLHF; cdr3_nt: TGTGCCAGCAGTTACTCAGGAGCGGGGGTTTCACCCCTCCACTTT
v_call: TRBV28; clone_size: .; d_call: .; j_call: TRBJ2-1; cdr3_aa: CASSLSGLPYNEQFF; cdr3_nt: TGTGCCAGCAGTTTGTCAGGACTCCCCTACAATGAGCAGTTCTTC
v_call: TRBV27; clone_size: .; d_call: TRBD1; j_call: TRBJ2-1; cdr3_aa: CASTRGTGEVSYNEQFF; cdr3_nt: TGTGCCAGCACACGGGGAACAGGGGAAGTTTCCTACAATGAGCAGTTCTTC
v_call: TRBV6-5; clone_size: few; d_call: .; j_call: TRBJ1-1; cdr3_aa: CASSYSGRSYTEAFF; cdr3_nt: TGTGCCAGCAGTTACTCAGGGAGGTCGTACACTGAAGCTTTCTTT
v_call: TRBV10-1; clone_size: .; d_call: .; j_call: TRBJ2-7; cdr3_aa: CASSVLAPGLSEQYF; cdr3_nt: TGCGCCAGCAGTGTATTAGCCCCGGGTCTCTCCGAGCAGTACTTC
v_call: TRBV27; clone_size: .; d_call: TRBD1; j_call: TRBJ1-1; cdr3_aa: CATGNRDRYTEAFF; cdr3_nt: TGTGCCACCGGAAACCGGGACAGATACACTGAAGCTTTCTTT
v_call: TRBV25-1; clone_size: .; d_call: TRBD1; j_call: TRBJ1-2; cdr3_aa: CASSAFRDRNGYTF; cdr3_nt: TGTGCCAGCAGTGCCTTCCGGGACAGGAATGGCTACACCTTC
v_call: TRBV27; clone_size: once; d_call: TRBD2; j_call: TRBJ2-3; cdr3_aa: CASTHRLAGGTDTQYF; cdr3_nt: TGTGCCAGCACCCACCGCCTAGCGGGGGGGACAGATACGCAGTATTTT
v_call: TRBV19; clone_size: .; d_call: .; j_call: TRBJ1-3; cdr3_aa: CASSIRKGSSGNTIYF; cdr3_nt: TGTGCCAGTAGTATACGGAAGGGGTCCTCTGGAAACACCATATATTTT
v_call: TRBV7-2; clone_size: .; d_call: TRBD2; j_call: TRBJ2-7; cdr3_aa: CASSLGGGGYEQYF; cdr3_nt: TGTGCCAGCAGCTTAGGCGGGGGAGGTTACGAGCAGTACTTC
v_call: TRBV6-1; clone_size: few; d_call: TRBD1; j_call: TRBJ2-7; cdr3_aa: CASSEAQGTGFDEQYF; cdr3_nt: TGTGCCAGCAGTGAAGCGCAGGGGACAGGGTTCGACGAGCAGTACTTC
v_call: TRBV4-3; clone_size: .; d_call: .; j_call: TRBJ1-2; cdr3_aa: CASSQEYGGYYGYTF; cdr3_nt: TGCGCCAGCAGCCAAGAATATGGAGGCTACTATGGCTACACCTTC
v_call: TRBV6-1; clone_size: .; d_call: TRBD2; j_call: TRBJ2-2; cdr3_aa: CASVAGNSGKLFF; cdr3_nt: TGTGCCAGCGTAGCGGGGAACTCGGGAAAGCTGTTTTTT
v_call: TRBV5-6; clone_size: .; d_call: .; j_call: TRBJ1-1; cdr3_aa: CASSLYEMEAFF; cdr3_nt: TGTGCCAGCAGCTTGTACGAGATGGAAGCTTTCTTT
v_call: TRBV19; clone_size: .; d_call: .; j_call: TRBJ1-2; cdr3_aa: CASSMFGRSNYGYTF; cdr3_nt: TGTGCCAGTAGTATGTTTGGCAGATCTAACTATGGCTACACCTTC
v_call: TRBV10-1; clone_size: .; d_call: .; j_call: TRBJ2-3; cdr3_aa: CASSESGHPLGDTQYF; cdr3_nt: TGCGCCAGCAGTGAGTCAGGACATCCCCTCGGGGATACGCAGTATTTT
v_call: TRBV6-5; clone_size: .; d_call: TRBD1; j_call: TRBJ1-1; cdr3_aa: CATTNGGQGMAFF; cdr3_nt: TGTGCCACGACGAACGGAGGACAGGGTATGGCTTTCTTT
v_call: TRBV19; clone_size: few; d_call: .; j_call: TRBJ2-7; cdr3_aa: CASSIDRRRIEQYF; cdr3_nt: TGTGCCAGTAGTATAGACAGGCGTAGGATCGAGCAGTACTTC
v_call: TRBV7-8; clone_size: .; d_call: TRBD1; j_call: TRBJ2-3; cdr3_aa: CASSLQGGTDTQYF; cdr3_nt: TGTGCCAGCAGCTTACAGGGGGGCACAGATACGCAGTATTTT
v_call: TRBV19; clone_size: .; d_call: .; j_call: TRBJ1-4; cdr3_aa: CASSDAGRSNEKLFF; cdr3_nt: TGTGCCAGTAGTGATGCAGGGAGGAGTAATGAAAAACTGTTTTTT
v_call: TRBV15; clone_size: once; d_call: TRBD1; j_call: TRBJ2-2; cdr3_aa: CATSKGGLAGELFF; cdr3_nt: TGTGCCACCAGCAAAGGGGGCCTGGCCGGGGAGCTGTTTTTT
v_call: TRBV19; clone_size: .; d_call: TRBD1; j_call: TRBJ2-1; cdr3_aa: CATLQGGSYNEQFF; cdr3_nt: TGTGCCACTCTACAGGGGGGTTCCTACAATGAGCAGTTCTTC
v_call: TRBV11-2; clone_size: .; d_call: TRBD2; j_call: TRBJ2-1; cdr3_aa: CASSPSKRGGYEQFF; cdr3_nt: TGTGCCAGCAGCCCTTCCAAGCGGGGGGGCTATGAGCAGTTCTTC
v_call: TRBV19; clone_size: .; d_call: TRBD2; j_call: TRBJ2-3; cdr3_aa: CASSRGVSTDTQYF; cdr3_nt: TGTGCCAGTAGCCGGGGGGTTTCCACAGATACGCAGTATTTT
v_call: TRBV9; clone_size: .; d_call: .; j_call: TRBJ2-2; cdr3_aa: CASSVVSTETGELFF; cdr3_nt: TGTGCCAGCAGCGTAGTGAGTACAGAGACAGGGGAGCTGTTTTTT
v_call: TRBV4-1; clone_size: .; d_call: TRBD2; j_call: TRBJ2-3; cdr3_aa: CASSQVPSGGPSTDTQYF; cdr3_nt: TGCGCCAGCAGCCAAGTGCCTAGCGGGGGGCCTAGCACAGATACGCAGTATTTT